Below, 7 T cell receptor beta chains from the same sample are listed, as sequenced in a study of CD8 T cells in Susac syndrome. RNA totalling about 0.45 to 1 ug underwent reverse transcription with random hexamers. TCRdb itself ran the immunoSEQ multiplex PCR reads through MiXCR, one entry per CDR3 protein. The table shows 50,000 to 60,000 distinct CDR3 sequences, with roughly 92% occurring only once. The sample taken for sequencing was CD8+ T cells from PBMCs. These receptors all come from a human donor in good health.

The chain has TRBV9 and TRBJ2-3; 9 bases agree with TRBD2. Germline V gives CDR1 SGDLS, CDR2 YYNGEE. The trim removed 0 bases at V and 2 bases at J, leaving 4 bases unmatched. The CDR3 length is 16 residues. The CDR3 protein is CASSVDSGGSTDTQYF. The CDR3 bases are TGTGCCAGCAGCGTAGATAGCGGGGGTTCCACAGATACGCAGTATTTT.

The V call is TRBV19, the J call TRBJ2-1; 12 bases map to TRBD1. Trimming removed 5 bases from V and 8 bases from J; junction bases left unmatched: 4. Germline V gene data show CDR1 as LNHDA and CDR2 as SQIVND (reference sequence). This CDR3 contains 14 residues. The CDR3 reads CASSWDRGRDEQFF. In nucleotides, the CDR3 is TGTGCCAGTAGTTGGGACAGGGGGCGCGATGAGCAGTTCTTC.

The chain employs TRBV5-5 and TRBJ2-3; 12 bases align to TRBD2. The germline V gene encodes CDR1 SGHKS and CDR2 YYEKEE (reference sequence). J was trimmed by 0 bases and V by 1 base; bases with no gene match: 9. The CDR3 is 19 amino acids. CDR3 sequence: CASSLLAGGPLVSTDTQYF. In DNA form, the CDR3 reads TGTGCCAGCAGCTTGCTAGCGGGGGGGCCCCTAGTCAGCACAGATACGCAGTATTTT.

The chain uses TRBV7-9 and TRBJ2-5; 10 bases align to TRBD1. The CDR3 spans 15 residues. Trimming at V came to 5 bases and at J to 5 bases, leaving 8 bases not matched to a gene. Per the germline V gene, CDR1 is SEHNR and CDR2 is FQNEAQ (reference sequence). The CDR3 here is CASSGRDRGFETQYF. CDR3 bases: TGTGCCAGCAGCGGCCGGGACAGGGGCTTTGAGACCCAGTACTTC.

The chain has TRBV7-2 and TRBJ2-3, with TRBD2 identical over 10 bases. CDR1 SGHTA and CDR2 FQGNSA come from the germline V gene. V trimming: 4 bases; J trimming: 6 bases; junction bases outside the gene matches: 16. The CDR3 is 18 residues long. DNA of the CDR3: TGTGCCAGCAGCTCTTGGGGAAATATGGTAGCGGGGGGCGATACGCAGTATTTT. Translating it yields CASSSWGNMVAGGDTQYF.

This clonotype was observed a handful of times. The gene calls are TRBV10-3 and TRBJ2-7, with 8 bases fitting TRBD1. Germline CDR1 is ENHRY and CDR2 is SYGVKD. V dropped 2 bases and J dropped 6; count of bases not matched to a gene: 9. The CDR3 length is 15 residues. CDR3 nucleotides: TGTGCCATCAGTGAGCCCGGGACAGGAATTGGCGAGCAGTACTTC. It translates to CAISEPGTGIGEQYF.

The V gene is TRBV7-9, the J gene TRBJ2-5; 9 bases fit TRBD1. This CDR3 contains 15 residues. Germline CDR1 is SEHNR and CDR2 is FQNEAQ (reference sequence). Trimming cost V 5 bases and J 1 base; bases outside gene matches: 5. The CDR3 DNA reads TGTGCCAGCAGCCCCCGGGACAGGGCCCAAGAGACCCAGTACTTC. Its protein is CASSPRDRAQETQYF.